This T cell receptor (beta chain) was found in a study of cytomegalovirus exposure and HLA in healthy donors. Study context: Earlier findings included more than 95 million unique TCR beta sequences obtained from around 180 million T cells.

Details on this clone: What it binds is not known.

PCR was performed using 60 Vbeta and 13 Jbeta primers. Libraries were prepared by immunoSEQ multiplex PCR; TCRdb keeps only in-frame clonotypes and omits some of them. The table lists 95,000 to 150,000 clones, 75% to 85% of them singletons. Study-wide results and limits: Apparent HLA restriction characterized most CMV-associated TCR beta chains in a later analysis.

V was pared by 1 base and J by 5 bases, with 12 bases of the junction left unmatched. The CDR3 sequence is 16 residues long. The germline gives CDR1 SGHRS, CDR2 YFSETQ. The V gene is TRBV5-1, the J gene TRBJ2-7, with 7 bases aligning to TRBD2. This TCR derives from a middle-aged man in good health and CMV-seronegative. Sequenced sample: PBMCs. DNA for the CDR3: TGCGCCAGCAGCTTGATGGATATGGGGGGGATCCACGAGCAGTACTTC. It specifies CASSLMDMGGIHEQYF.